The clone carrying this T cell receptor beta chain was found many times. These data originate in a study of blood T cell repertoires in COVID-19. The protocol was immunoSEQ multiplex PCR, while the TCRdb copy is restricted to in-frame clones and leaves out a portion. The data contain approximately 250,000 clones, 65% to 85% of them seen just once; the ten biggest clones take up around 5.2%. Germline CDR1 SGHRS, CDR2 YFSETQ. The trim removed 5 bases at V and 2 bases at J, leaving 6 bases unmatched. This CDR3 is 15 amino acids long. This receptor was taken from a human donor in a cohort sampled during active COVID-19. This sequence joins TRBV5-1 and TRBJ2-2; 7 bases agree with TRBD1. The sequenced sample consisted of peripheral blood. The CDR3 region has the DNA TGCGCCAGCAGTTGGGGGACAGCTAACACCGGGGAGCTGTTTTTT. This sequence encodes CASSWGTANTGELFF.